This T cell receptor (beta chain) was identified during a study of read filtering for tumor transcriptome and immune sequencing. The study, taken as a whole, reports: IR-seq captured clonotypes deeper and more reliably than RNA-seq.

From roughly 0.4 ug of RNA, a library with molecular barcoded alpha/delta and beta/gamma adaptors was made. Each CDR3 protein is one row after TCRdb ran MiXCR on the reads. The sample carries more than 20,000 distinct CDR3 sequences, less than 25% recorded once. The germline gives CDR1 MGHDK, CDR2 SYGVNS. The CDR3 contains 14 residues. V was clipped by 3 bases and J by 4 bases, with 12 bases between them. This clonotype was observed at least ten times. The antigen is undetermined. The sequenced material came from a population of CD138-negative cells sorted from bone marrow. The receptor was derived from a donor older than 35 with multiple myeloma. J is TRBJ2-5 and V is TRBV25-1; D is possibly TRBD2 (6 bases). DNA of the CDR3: TGTGCCAGCAGTGAGGGCGGGGTGGTAGAGACCCAGTACTTC. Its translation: CASSEGGVVETQYF.